A single sample is the source of the 7 T cell receptor beta chains below, sequenced in a study of OX40 agonist ivuxolimab in advanced cancers. Libraries were prepared through the immunoSEQ multiplex PCR assay. The clones in this table, taken by TCRdb from immuneACCESS, are in-frame only. Not every clone is retained; where verified, under half of the shortfall comes from an unresolved V gene, and the cause of the rest is unknown. The sample includes about 50,000 clones, with roughly 89% observed a single time. The top ten clonotypes cover roughly 0.6% of the sample. The source was CD4+ or CD8+ T cells sorted from blood, collected in a trial of the OX40 agonist ivuxolimab. The receptors were gathered from an adult with an advanced solid tumor such as melanoma, head and neck, liver or kidney cancer.

This clone was seen a few times. V usage is TRBV15 and J usage is TRBJ1-4, with D perhaps TRBD1 (5 bases). CDR1 is LNHNV, CDR2 YYDKDF, per germline (reference sequence). This CDR3 has 16 residues. V was pared by 5 bases and J by 3 bases, with 16 bases between. The CDR3 reads CATSPQVGGANEKLFF. CDR3 coding DNA: TGTGCCACCAGCCCACAGGTTGGGGGTGCTAATGAAAAACTGTTTTTT.

The rearrangement joins TRBV28 to TRBJ2-1; perhaps TRBD2 as D (5 bases). Germline CDR1 is MDHEN and CDR2 is SYDVKM. The germline V and J ends were trimmed by 5 bases and 2 bases, with 13 bases remaining between them. The CDR3 consists of 15 residues. The CDR3 loop reads CASSQLLRAYNEQFF. In DNA form, the CDR3 reads TGTGCCAGCAGTCAGCTTTTGCGGGCCTACAATGAGCAGTTCTTC.

The chain couples TRBV18 to TRBJ1-2; 8 bases match TRBD1. Trimming cost V 6 bases and J 5 bases; bases outside gene matches: 5. The CDR3 spans 13 residues. Germline CDR1 KGHSH, CDR2 LQKENI. Here the CDR3 reads CASSPTGGYGYTF. The CDR3 nucleotides read TGTGCCAGCTCGCCAACAGGGGGGTATGGCTACACCTTC.

This clone was detected only a few times. This chain uses TRBV30 with TRBJ2-1; D is possibly TRBD2 (6 bases). The V gene lost 0 bases and the J gene lost 9 bases, with 9 bases spanning the gap. The CDR3 has 12 residues. Germline assignment: CDR1 GTSNPN and CDR2 SVGIG (reference sequence). The CDR3 DNA reads TGTGCCTGGAGTGTTCGGCGGGGTGAGCAGTTCTTC. Amino acids: CAWSVRRGEQFF.

The V call is TRBV6-6, the J call TRBJ2-4; D may be TRBD1 or TRBD2 (5 bases each). Trimming took off 2 bases at V and 5 bases at J, with 13 bases between the two ends. CDR1 is MNHNY, CDR2 SVGAGI, per germline (reference sequence). The CDR3 sequence is 15 residues long. This chain's CDR3 is CASSYPRGTQNIQYF. CDR3 sequence (DNA): TGTGCCAGCAGTTACCCCCGAGGGACCCAAAACATTCAGTACTTC.

Concerning this clone itself: Mismatch with germline at one junction end may stem from a read error. This chain links TRBV5-4 with TRBJ1-4; a possible D gene is TRBD1 (6 bases). Germline CDR1 SGHNT, CDR2 YYREEE (reference sequence). CDR3 length: 14 residues. Here the CDR3 DNA reads TGTGCCAGCAGTTTGGACAGTACGAATGAAAAACTGTTTTTT. Protein product: CASSLDSTNEKLFF. Drawing the rest from reference TRBV5-4 and TRBJ1-4, the complete variable domain is ETGVTQSPTHLIKTRGQQVTLRCSSQSGHNTVSWYQQALGQGPQFIFQYYREEENGRGNFPPRFSGLQFPNYSSELNVNALELDDSALYLCASSLDSTNEKLFFGSGTQLSVL.

The genes are TRBV6-5 and TRBJ1-2; possibly TRBD1 for D (5 bases). The germline gives CDR1 MNHEY, CDR2 SVGAGI. The CDR3 is 12 residues long. V was shortened by 1 base and J by 7 bases, with 7 bases between the two germline ends. In nucleotides, the CDR3 is TGTGCCAGCAGTTACTTGGGGGTTGGCTACACCTTC. It codes for CASSYLGVGYTF.